These T cell receptor beta chains were read from a single sample in a study of T-cell memory formation after mild COVID-19. TCRdb redid the calling of the 5' RACE reads with MiXCR, one entry per CDR3 protein. In the table there are hundreds of thousands of distinct CDR3 sequences, roughly 22% of which are singletons. Sequencing was carried out using PBMCs or a T cell subset sorted from them (not recorded which). The receptors were sampled from an adult woman who had mild COVID-19 (a few samples of this study predate the infection). Cell type and time point are not known. The CDR3 runs from the conserved cysteine through the conserved F or W. Fields, in order: clone size, V gene, D gene, J gene, CDR3 DNA, CDR3 protein. A D gene is named only where the DNA matches it firmly. Clone size is shown for a subset of rows, as once, few, many or a class of expanded clone.

clone size: -; V gene: TRBV5-1; D gene: -; J gene: TRBJ2-4; CDR3 DNA: TGCGCCAGCAGCCCCGGACTGCCCAGGGAAAACATTCAGTACTTC; CDR3 protein: CASSPGLPRENIQYF
clone size: -; V gene: TRBV6-2/TRBV6-3; D gene: -; J gene: TRBJ2-5; CDR3 DNA: TGTGCCAGCAGCTGGACCATAACGACCCAGTACTTC; CDR3 protein: CASSWTITTQYF
clone size: few; V gene: TRBV5-1; D gene: -; J gene: TRBJ2-2; CDR3 DNA: TGCGCCAGCAGCGCTCAAACAGGAACGAGTCGCGGGGAGCTGTTTTTT; CDR3 protein: CASSAQTGTSRGELFF
clone size: -; V gene: TRBV7-9; D gene: TRBD2; J gene: TRBJ2-1; CDR3 DNA: TGTGCCAGCAGCCCACTAGCGCCCTCCTACAATGAGCAGTTCTTC; CDR3 protein: CASSPLAPSYNEQFF
clone size: few; V gene: TRBV20-1; D gene: -; J gene: TRBJ1-2; CDR3 DNA: TGCAGTACCCGGGGATCCTATGGCTACACCTTC; CDR3 protein: CSTRGSYGYTF
clone size: few; V gene: TRBV15; D gene: -; J gene: TRBJ1-2; CDR3 DNA: TGTGCCACCAGCAGCGACAGGCCAGGGCGGCAGGGCTACACCTTC; CDR3 protein: CATSSDRPGRQGYTF
clone size: -; V gene: TRBV27; D gene: TRBD1; J gene: TRBJ1-2; CDR3 DNA: TGTGCCAGTGCGGGACAGGGAAATGGCTACACCTTC; CDR3 protein: CASAGQGNGYTF
clone size: -; V gene: TRBV3-1; D gene: TRBD1; J gene: TRBJ1-4; CDR3 DNA: TGTGCCAGCAGCCTTCCGGGACAGGTCGATGAAAAACTGTTTTTT; CDR3 protein: CASSLPGQVDEKLFF
clone size: -; V gene: TRBV5-1; D gene: -; J gene: TRBJ1-1; CDR3 DNA: TGCGCCAGCAGCTCGGGGACGGCTCTAGGCACTGAAGCTTTCTTT; CDR3 protein: CASSSGTALGTEAFF
clone size: -; V gene: TRBV5-6; D gene: TRBD1; J gene: TRBJ2-1; CDR3 DNA: TGTGCCAGCAGCGCGGCCGGGACAGGGGCCTACAATGAGCAGTTCTTC; CDR3 protein: CASSAAGTGAYNEQFF
clone size: -; V gene: TRBV20-1; D gene: TRBD1; J gene: TRBJ1-1; CDR3 DNA: TGCAGTGCATCACAGGGGGCGACGGCTGAAGCTTTCTTT; CDR3 protein: CSASQGATAEAFF
clone size: -; V gene: TRBV6-6; D gene: -; J gene: TRBJ2-2; CDR3 DNA: TGTGCCAGCAGTTACTCGAAACCCGGGACCGGGGAGCTGTTTTTT; CDR3 protein: CASSYSKPGTGELFF
clone size: few; V gene: TRBV4-2; D gene: -; J gene: TRBJ1-2; CDR3 DNA: TGTGCCAGCAGCCAAAGGCCAGCAGACTATGGCTACACCTTC; CDR3 protein: CASSQRPADYGYTF
clone size: -; V gene: TRBV7-8; D gene: -; J gene: TRBJ1-2; CDR3 DNA: TGTGCCAGCAGTTTCGACTGGAAGGGGAGCTACACCTTC; CDR3 protein: CASSFDWKGSYTF
clone size: -; V gene: TRBV4-1; D gene: -; J gene: TRBJ2-3; CDR3 DNA: TGCGCCAGCAGCCAAGATGGTGAGGGAATTCCCACAGATACGCAGTATTTT; CDR3 protein: CASSQDGEGIPTDTQYF
clone size: few; V gene: TRBV14; D gene: TRBD2; J gene: TRBJ2-1; CDR3 DNA: TGTGCCAGCAGCCAAGAACGGGGACTAGCGGTCTTTCATGAGCAGTTCTTC; CDR3 protein: CASSQERGLAVFHEQFF
clone size: -; V gene: TRBV20-1; D gene: TRBD1; J gene: TRBJ1-4; CDR3 DNA: TGCAGTGCTAGAGGGGGACAGGGGGATTGGGCTTCTAATGAAAAACTGTTTTTT; CDR3 protein: CSARGGQGDWASNEKLFF
clone size: few; V gene: TRBV10-3; D gene: TRBD2; J gene: TRBJ2-7; CDR3 DNA: TGTGCCATCAGCGCCGAGACTAGCGGTCCCTACGAGCAGTACTTC; CDR3 protein: CAISAETSGPYEQYF
clone size: many; V gene: TRBV2; D gene: -; J gene: TRBJ1-6; CDR3 DNA: TGTGCCAGCAGTTTAGGACTGTATTCACCCCTCCACTTT; CDR3 protein: CASSLGLYSPLHF
clone size: few; V gene: TRBV5-1; D gene: TRBD2; J gene: TRBJ2-7; CDR3 DNA: TGCGCCAGCAGCTGGGGACTAGCCGAGCAGTACTTC; CDR3 protein: CASSWGLAEQYF
clone size: -; V gene: TRBV29-1; D gene: -; J gene: TRBJ2-2; CDR3 DNA: TGCAGCGTCGTAACAGCGAACACCGGGGAGCTGTTTTTT; CDR3 protein: CSVVTANTGELFF
clone size: few; V gene: TRBV19; D gene: -; J gene: TRBJ1-2; CDR3 DNA: TGTGCCAGTAGTATGGGGGGCGGCGGCTATGGCTACACCTTC; CDR3 protein: CASSMGGGGYGYTF
clone size: few; V gene: TRBV20-1; D gene: -; J gene: TRBJ1-1; CDR3 DNA: TGCAGTGCCGAGATGCTAGGTAACAGGCCGAACACTGAAGCTTTCTTT; CDR3 protein: CSAEMLGNRPNTEAFF
clone size: -; V gene: TRBV5-1; D gene: -; J gene: TRBJ2-7; CDR3 DNA: TGCGCCAGCAGCTTGGGATGGGGTGAGGCCTACGAGCAGTACTTC; CDR3 protein: CASSLGWGEAYEQYF
clone size: few; V gene: TRBV5-6; D gene: -; J gene: TRBJ2-7; CDR3 DNA: TGTGCCAGCAGCTTGTTCCGCGAGCAGTACTTC; CDR3 protein: CASSLFREQYF
clone size: -; V gene: TRBV27; D gene: TRBD1; J gene: TRBJ2-7; CDR3 DNA: TGTGCCAGCAGTCACCAGGGGGAGCCGGTCGAGCAGTACTTC; CDR3 protein: CASSHQGEPVEQYF
clone size: few; V gene: TRBV7-8; D gene: TRBD1; J gene: TRBJ2-5; CDR3 DNA: TGTGCCAGCAGCTTAGAAGGGGCAGGGGGCCCGAGAGAGACCCAGTACTTC; CDR3 protein: CASSLEGAGGPRETQYF
clone size: -; V gene: TRBV20-1; D gene: -; J gene: TRBJ2-5; CDR3 DNA: TGCAGTGCTAGTAGCCCCGGGCATGCTGGAGAGACCCAGTACTTC; CDR3 protein: CSASSPGHAGETQYF
clone size: once; V gene: TRBV20-1; D gene: -; J gene: TRBJ1-2; CDR3 DNA: TGCAGTGGCCGGACAGACCATGGCTACACCTTC; CDR3 protein: CSGRTDHGYTF
clone size: few; V gene: TRBV7-2; D gene: TRBD2; J gene: TRBJ2-2; CDR3 DNA: TGTGCCAGCAGCTTATCCCTACTAGCGGGAGGGTCGGGCACCGGGGAGCTGTTTTTT; CDR3 protein: CASSLSLLAGGSGTGELFF
clone size: few; V gene: TRBV18; D gene: -; J gene: TRBJ1-2; CDR3 DNA: TGTGCCAGCTCACCACGCCAGCAAGAGGGCTACACCTTC; CDR3 protein: CASSPRQQEGYTF
clone size: -; V gene: TRBV5-6; D gene: TRBD1; J gene: TRBJ2-1; CDR3 DNA: TGTGCCAGCAGCTTGTATGGGACAGAACACAATGAGCAGTTCTTC; CDR3 protein: CASSLYGTEHNEQFF
clone size: few; V gene: TRBV7-2; D gene: -; J gene: TRBJ2-5; CDR3 DNA: TGTGCCAGCAGCGCCTCAATGAAAGAGACCCAGTACTTC; CDR3 protein: CASSASMKETQYF
clone size: -; V gene: TRBV19; D gene: -; J gene: TRBJ1-1; CDR3 DNA: TGTGCCAGCCTCCCGGGACACCCAAACACTGAAGCTTTCTTT; CDR3 protein: CASLPGHPNTEAFF
clone size: -; V gene: TRBV19; D gene: TRBD2; J gene: TRBJ2-1; CDR3 DNA: TGTGCCAGTAGTTTGGGACTAGCGGGAGTTGCGGAGCAGTTCTTC; CDR3 protein: CASSLGLAGVAEQFF
clone size: -; V gene: TRBV7-8; D gene: -; J gene: TRBJ2-1; CDR3 DNA: TGTGCCAGCACCCCCCGGCTGGCGCCAAGCTCCTACAATGAGCAGTTCTTC; CDR3 protein: CASTPRLAPSSYNEQFF
clone size: few; V gene: TRBV20-1; D gene: TRBD2; J gene: TRBJ2-1; CDR3 DNA: TGCAGTGCTAGAGATACTAGCGGGGGGTACAATGAGCAGTTCTTC; CDR3 protein: CSARDTSGGYNEQFF
clone size: few; V gene: TRBV30; D gene: TRBD2; J gene: TRBJ2-2; CDR3 DNA: TGTGCCTGGAGTGCCTCGGGGGGCGGGGAGCTGTTTTTT; CDR3 protein: CAWSASGGGELFF
clone size: few; V gene: TRBV4-3; D gene: -; J gene: TRBJ2-2; CDR3 DNA: TGCGCCAGCAGCCAAGATGGGCAGGGAATCACCGGGGAGCTGTTTTTT; CDR3 protein: CASSQDGQGITGELFF
clone size: -; V gene: TRBV4-1; D gene: -; J gene: TRBJ2-7; CDR3 DNA: TGCGCCAGCAGCCAAGTTCCGGGTAGCCAATTCGGCGAGCAGTACTTC; CDR3 protein: CASSQVPGSQFGEQYF
clone size: -; V gene: TRBV4-1; D gene: -; J gene: TRBJ1-1; CDR3 DNA: TGCGCCAGCAGCCAAGATCGGTGGGCGGCCACTGAAGCTTTCTTT; CDR3 protein: CASSQDRWAATEAFF
clone size: many; V gene: TRBV20-1; D gene: -; J gene: TRBJ2-1; CDR3 DNA: TGCAGTGCTTATACTCCCAAGCAGGGGAACAATGAGCAGTTCTTC; CDR3 protein: CSAYTPKQGNNEQFF
clone size: -; V gene: TRBV7-9; D gene: TRBD2; J gene: TRBJ2-7; CDR3 DNA: TGTGCCAGCAGCTTAGAGGCGGGAGAGGGAGAGCAGTACTTC; CDR3 protein: CASSLEAGEGEQYF
clone size: -; V gene: TRBV12-3/TRBV12-4; D gene: -; J gene: TRBJ2-4; CDR3 DNA: TGTGCCAGCAGTTCTCCAAGGACCTCAAACATTCAGTACTTC; CDR3 protein: CASSSPRTSNIQYF
clone size: few; V gene: TRBV12-3/TRBV12-4; D gene: -; J gene: TRBJ1-1; CDR3 DNA: TGTGCCAGCAGTTTTTTGGTGAACACTGAAGCTTTCTTT; CDR3 protein: CASSFLVNTEAFF
clone size: -; V gene: TRBV7-2; D gene: -; J gene: TRBJ2-3; CDR3 DNA: TGTGCCAGCAGCTTAGCCGAGACCCCAAGGACAGATACGCAGTATTTT; CDR3 protein: CASSLAETPRTDTQYF
clone size: -; V gene: TRBV28; D gene: -; J gene: TRBJ2-5; CDR3 DNA: TGTGCCACCCACCGGGGGGCGGGAGCATGGGAGACCCAGTACTTC; CDR3 protein: CATHRGAGAWETQYF
clone size: many; V gene: TRBV5-1; D gene: TRBD1; J gene: TRBJ1-1; CDR3 DNA: TGCGCCAGCAGCGGTGGGACAGGAGCCACTGAAGCTTTCTTT; CDR3 protein: CASSGGTGATEAFF
clone size: few; V gene: TRBV6-2/TRBV6-3; D gene: TRBD1; J gene: TRBJ2-3; CDR3 DNA: TGTGCCAGCAGTCGAGACAGGGTGACAGATACGCAGTATTTT; CDR3 protein: CASSRDRVTDTQYF
clone size: few; V gene: TRBV24-1; D gene: TRBD1; J gene: TRBJ2-7; CDR3 DNA: TGTGCCACCAGTGATCCTGGACAGGGTCTCTCCTACGAGCAGTACTTC; CDR3 protein: CATSDPGQGLSYEQYF
clone size: many; V gene: TRBV12-3/TRBV12-4; D gene: TRBD2; J gene: TRBJ2-1; CDR3 DNA: TGTGCCAGCAGTCCGTCGACTAGCGGGGGGCGGGATGAGCAGTTCTTC; CDR3 protein: CASSPSTSGGRDEQFF
clone size: many; V gene: TRBV27; D gene: TRBD2; J gene: TRBJ2-3; CDR3 DNA: TGTGCCAGCAGTTTATCTGCGGGAGTGTTAGATACGCAGTATTTT; CDR3 protein: CASSLSAGVLDTQYF
clone size: -; V gene: TRBV24-1; D gene: -; J gene: TRBJ2-5; CDR3 DNA: TGTGCCACCAGTGACCCGGGACTCCCGCAGGCGACCCAGTACTTC; CDR3 protein: CATSDPGLPQATQYF
clone size: few; V gene: TRBV9; D gene: TRBD2; J gene: TRBJ2-1; CDR3 DNA: TGTGCCAGCAGCGTCGCTAGCGGACCCTGGAATGAGCAGTTCTTC; CDR3 protein: CASSVASGPWNEQFF
clone size: few; V gene: TRBV27; D gene: -; J gene: TRBJ2-7; CDR3 DNA: TGTGCCAGCAGTTTAAGAGTGTCGGGGTTATCTGTCTACGAGCAGTACTTC; CDR3 protein: CASSLRVSGLSVYEQYF
clone size: -; V gene: TRBV4-1; D gene: -; J gene: TRBJ1-4; CDR3 DNA: TGCGCCAGCAGCCAGGCACAGGCCGCTAATGAAAAACTGTTTTTT; CDR3 protein: CASSQAQAANEKLFF
clone size: -; V gene: TRBV24-1; D gene: -; J gene: TRBJ2-5; CDR3 DNA: TGTGCCACCAGCGGGACGCGGTGGGAGACCCAGTACTTC; CDR3 protein: CATSGTRWETQYF
clone size: few; V gene: TRBV10-3; D gene: TRBD2; J gene: TRBJ2-2; CDR3 DNA: TGTGCCATCAGTGTACTAGCGGGGGGCCTGAACACCGGGGAGCTGTTTTTT; CDR3 protein: CAISVLAGGLNTGELFF
clone size: -; V gene: TRBV4-1; D gene: TRBD1; J gene: TRBJ2-7; CDR3 DNA: TGCGCCAGCAGTCAAGACAGGGCCACCCAGTACGAGCAGTACTTC; CDR3 protein: CASSQDRATQYEQYF